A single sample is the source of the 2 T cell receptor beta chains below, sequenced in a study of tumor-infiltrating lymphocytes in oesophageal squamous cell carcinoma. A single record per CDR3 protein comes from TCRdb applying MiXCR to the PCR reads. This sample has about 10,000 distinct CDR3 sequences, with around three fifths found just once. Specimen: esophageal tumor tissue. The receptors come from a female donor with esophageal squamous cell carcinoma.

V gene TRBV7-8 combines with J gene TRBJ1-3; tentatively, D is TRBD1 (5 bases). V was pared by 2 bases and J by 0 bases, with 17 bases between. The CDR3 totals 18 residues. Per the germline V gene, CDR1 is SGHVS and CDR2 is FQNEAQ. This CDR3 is CASSLMGRRILSGNTIYF. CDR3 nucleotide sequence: TGTGCCAGCAGCTTAATGGGACGCAGAATCCTCTCTGGAAACACCATATATTTT.

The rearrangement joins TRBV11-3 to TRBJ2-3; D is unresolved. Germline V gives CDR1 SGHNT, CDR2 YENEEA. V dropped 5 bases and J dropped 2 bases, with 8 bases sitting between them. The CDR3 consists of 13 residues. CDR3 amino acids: CASSIRHTDTQYF. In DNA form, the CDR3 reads TGTGCCAGCAGCATTCGACACACAGATACGCAGTATTTT.